This T cell receptor (beta chain) appears in the sequencing data of a study of T cell repertoires in ileal Crohn's disease. Study overall: Patients had a median approximately 7.2-year disease duration, and approximately 35% were active smokers. Study-wide findings and caveats: All patients with clonality above 26.8% had endoscopic recurrence.

A remark on this clone: What it binds is not known.

CDR1 is SGHAT, CDR2 FQDESV, per germline (reference sequence). The CDR3 runs 15 residues. Unmatched junction bases numbered 9, after V lost 4 bases and J lost 5 bases. Here immunoSEQ multiplex PCR was the method, and the copy in TCRdb shows in-frame clones only, minus some. The table has about 6,600 clones, approximately 83% seen once. Time point denoted: inflamed ileum from the surgical specimen. Sample: ileal tissue. The V call is TRBV11-1, the J call TRBJ2-7, with TRBD1 matching 9 bases. This receptor was obtained from an adult with Crohn's disease. The CDR3 is CASSSSGTGNHEQYF. As DNA, the CDR3 is TGTGCCAGCAGCTCGTCGGGGACAGGGAATCACGAGCAGTACTTC.